This is a list of T cell receptor beta chains from one sample in a study of tumor-infiltrating lymphocytes in localized non-small cell lung cancer. TCRdb's copy holds only in-frame clones and misses some; the assay was immunoSEQ multiplex PCR. Of about 12,000 clones in the sample, approximately 80% were seen once. Sequenced: lung tumor tissue. The source is a human donor with non-small cell lung cancer. Each CDR3 is given with its conserved first and last residue. The D gene is left open where the match is weak. Rows give clone size only sometimes, using once, few, many, or a class for an expanded clone.

clone_size d_call j_call v_call cdr3_aa cdr3_nt
- TRBD1 TRBJ1-3 TRBV4-3 CASSRGTGRSGNTIYF TGCGCCAGCAGCAGAGGGACAGGGCGCTCTGGAAACACCATATATTTT
- - TRBJ2-1 TRBV30 CACLSIGGAGSYNEQFF TGTGCCTGCCTCTCTATTGGGGGGGCGGGATCCTACAATGAGCAGTTCTTC
few TRBD1 TRBJ1-6 TRBV7-9 CASSLGTGFYNSPLHF TGTGCCAGCAGCTTAGGGACAGGATTCTATAATTCACCCCTCCACTTT
- - TRBJ1-4 TRBV19 CASRTGTGNEKLFF TGTGCCAGTAGAACCGGGACGGGGAATGAAAAACTGTTTTTT
- - TRBJ2-7 TRBV10-2 CASSPGLLYEQYF TGCGCCAGCAGTCCGGGACTTCTATACGAGCAGTACTTC
once - TRBJ1-1 TRBV6-5 CASSSPSGETNTEAFF TGTGCCAGCAGTTCCCCCTCGGGAGAGACGAACACTGAAGCTTTCTTT
- - TRBJ1-1 TRBV4-3 CASSQVRGETEAFF TGCGCCAGCAGCCAAGTCAGGGGAGAAACTGAAGCTTTCTTT
- - TRBJ1-2 TRBV27 CASSEMGSSFYGYTF TGTGCCAGCAGTGAGATGGGATCATCCTTTTATGGCTACACCTTC
- - TRBJ1-5 TRBV7-4 CASSLRLLNQPQHF TGTGCCAGCAGCCTCCGGCTCCTCAATCAGCCCCAGCATTTT
- TRBD1 TRBJ1-3 TRBV29-1 CSVGTGTEGNTIYF TGCAGCGTTGGGACAGGTACAGAAGGAAACACCATATATTTT
- TRBD2 TRBJ2-2 TRBV5-1 CASTPRGGDTGELFF TGCGCCAGCACCCCACGGGGGGGGGACACCGGGGAGCTGTTTTTT
- TRBD1 TRBJ2-7 TRBV30 CAWEGASYEQYF TGTGCCTGGGAGGGGGCCTCCTACGAGCAGTACTTC
- TRBD1 TRBJ2-7 TRBV9 CASSVGGQGAGEQYF TGTGCCAGCAGCGTAGGGGGACAGGGGGCAGGGGAGCAGTACTTC
- - TRBJ1-4 TRBV5-1 CASSPKSTNEKLFF TGCGCCAGCAGCCCAAAGTCAACTAATGAAAAACTGTTTTTT
- TRBD1 TRBJ2-1 TRBV11-3 CASSSPTGTGGPSEQFF TGTGCCAGCAGCTCCCCCACCGGGACAGGGGGACCCTCGGAGCAGTTCTTC
- TRBD1 TRBJ1-2 TRBV5-1 CASSQDRGDGYTF TGCGCCAGCAGCCAAGACAGGGGGGATGGCTACACCTTC
- TRBD1 TRBJ2-5 TRBV5-1 CASSYSLTRQGKETQYF TGCGCCAGCAGCTACTCTCTGACTCGACAGGGGAAAGAGACCCAGTACTTC
few - TRBJ2-7 TRBV4-1 CASVDGGEQYF TGCGCCAGTGTCGACGGTGGAGAGCAGTACTTC
- - TRBJ2-1 TRBV27 CASGGAGYNEQFF TGTGCCAGCGGGGGGGCCGGCTACAATGAGCAGTTCTTC
- TRBD1 TRBJ1-2 TRBV4-3 CASSPQGVYGYTF TGCGCCAGCTCCCCCCAGGGGGTATATGGCTACACCTTC
- - TRBJ1-3 TRBV9 CASSVTVAGNTIYF TGTGCCAGCAGCGTTACGGTTGCTGGAAACACCATATATTTT
- TRBD1 TRBJ2-3 TRBV6-5 CASSSPGQGFHTQYF TGTGCCAGCAGTTCCCCGGGACAGGGCTTCCATACGCAGTATTTT
- - TRBJ1-2 TRBV4-2 CASSQDFRLGGYTF TGTGCCAGCAGCCAAGATTTTAGGCTGGGTGGCTACACCTTC
once - TRBJ1-1 TRBV5-1 CASTRKASGGIVDTEAFF TGCGCCAGCACCCGAAAGGCCTCGGGGGGCATAGTGGACACTGAAGCTTTCTTT
- - TRBJ2-7 TRBV7-6 CASSQGGDAIYEQYF TGTGCCAGCAGCCAAGGGGGGGATGCTATCTACGAGCAGTACTTC
- - TRBJ1-1 TRBV7-6 CASSPMGTEAFF TGTGCCAGCAGCCCCATGGGAACTGAAGCTTTCTTT
- TRBD2 TRBJ2-3 TRBV18 CASSPLVAGGFTDTQYF TGTGCCAGCTCACCCCTTGTGGCGGGGGGATTCACAGATACGCAGTATTTT
once TRBD1 TRBJ2-1 TRBV10-1 CASSERGQGRDEQFF TGCGCCAGCAGTGAGAGAGGACAGGGGAGGGATGAGCAGTTCTTC
- TRBD2 TRBJ2-7 TRBV5-4 CASRPGLGGYEQYF TGTGCCAGCAGGCCGGGACTAGGAGGCTACGAGCAGTACTTC
- - TRBJ2-2 TRBV25-1 CASSWGDTGELFF TGTGCCAGCAGTTGGGGTGACACCGGGGAGCTGTTTTTT
once - TRBJ1-1 TRBV19 CASSIHSQVNTEAFF TGTGCCAGTAGTATACACTCCCAGGTTAACACTGAAGCTTTCTTT
- TRBD1 TRBJ2-7 TRBV18 CASSTGASTYEQYF TGTGCCAGCTCCACAGGGGCCTCTACTTACGAGCAGTACTTC
- - TRBJ1-1 TRBV4-1 CASSQDRFEAFF TGCGCCAGCAGCCAAGATCGATTTGAAGCTTTCTTT
once TRBD1 TRBJ1-1 TRBV6-1 CASRWGQGNTEAFF TGTGCCAGCAGATGGGGACAGGGGAACACTGAAGCTTTCTTT
- TRBD1 TRBJ1-4 TRBV25-1 CASSRQGAREEKLFF TGTGCCAGCAGTCGACAGGGGGCTCGGGAAGAAAAACTGTTTTTT
large - TRBJ2-3 TRBV27 CASHSTGKDTQYF TGTGCCAGCCACTCTACAGGGAAGGATACGCAGTATTTT
few TRBD1 TRBJ1-4 TRBV5-5 CASSFLTGAVNEKLFF TGTGCCAGCAGCTTCCTTACAGGGGCGGTTAATGAAAAACTGTTTTTT
- TRBD1 TRBJ1-2 TRBV14 CASSPLDRVEAGYTF TGTGCCAGCAGCCCGTTAGACAGGGTGGAGGCTGGCTACACCTTC
- - TRBJ1-1 TRBV9 CASSETRGENTEAFF TGTGCCAGCAGCGAGACCAGGGGAGAAAACACTGAAGCTTTCTTT
- - TRBJ1-5 TRBV6-1 CASSGPQGIGNQPQHF TGTGCCAGCAGTGGCCCACAGGGTATAGGCAATCAGCCCCAGCATTTT
- - TRBJ2-6 TRBV6-1 CASTLGLSGANVLTF TGTGCCAGCACCCTAGGGCTCTCTGGGGCCAACGTCCTGACTTTC
- - TRBJ2-7 TRBV11-2 CASSFRDTYEQYF TGTGCCAGCAGCTTCCGGGACACATACGAGCAGTACTTC
- TRBD1 TRBJ2-1 TRBV4-3 CASSQDRGTGGNEQFF TGCGCCAGCAGCCAAGATAGGGGGACAGGGGGCAATGAGCAGTTCTTC
- - TRBJ1-5 TRBV4-3 CASSQVGGGNQPQHF TGCGCCAGCAGCCAAGTGGGGGGTGGCAATCAGCCCCAGCATTTT
- - TRBJ2-2 TRBV5-1 CASSLVGPGTGELFF TGCGCCAGCAGCTTAGTGGGGCCCGGCACCGGGGAGCTGTTTTTT
- - TRBJ1-1 TRBV7-2 CASSSTNTEAFF TGTGCCAGCAGCTCAACCAACACTGAAGCTTTCTTT
- TRBD1 TRBJ1-5 TRBV4-3 CASSQGTGLSNQPQHF TGCGCCAGCAGCCAAGGGACAGGGCTGAGCAATCAGCCCCAGCATTTT
- - TRBJ2-5 TRBV6-1 CASSGGQSQETQYF TGTGCCAGCAGTGGCGGACAGTCACAAGAGACCCAGTACTTC
- - TRBJ2-1 TRBV19 CASSIGQGSEQFF TGTGCCAGTAGTATCGGGCAGGGTAGTGAGCAGTTCTTC